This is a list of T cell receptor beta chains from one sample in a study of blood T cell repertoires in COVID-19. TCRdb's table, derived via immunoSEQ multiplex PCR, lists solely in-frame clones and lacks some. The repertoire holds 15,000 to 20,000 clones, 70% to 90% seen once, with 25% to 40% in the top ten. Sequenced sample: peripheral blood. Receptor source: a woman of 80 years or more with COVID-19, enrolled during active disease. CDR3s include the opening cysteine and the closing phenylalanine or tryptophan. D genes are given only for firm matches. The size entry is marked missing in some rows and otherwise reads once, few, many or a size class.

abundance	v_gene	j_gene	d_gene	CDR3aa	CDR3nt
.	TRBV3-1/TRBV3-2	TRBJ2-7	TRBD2	CASSQGLAGGPLAYEQYF	TGTGCCAGCAGCCAAGGGTTAGCGGGAGGGCCCTTAGCCTACGAGCAGTACTTC
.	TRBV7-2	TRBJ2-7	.	CASSLPPGSYEQYF	TGTGCCAGCAGCTTACCGCCAGGGTCTTACGAGCAGTACTTC
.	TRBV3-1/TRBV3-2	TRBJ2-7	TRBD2	CASTGGLGSGEQYF	TGTGCCAGCACCGGGGGACTAGGATCGGGAGAGCAGTACTTC
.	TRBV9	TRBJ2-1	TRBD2	CASSNSWGGGNEQFF	TGTGCCAGCAGCAATAGTTGGGGCGGGGGAAATGAGCAGTTCTTC
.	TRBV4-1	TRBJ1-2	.	CASSQDPGSGWYGYTF	TGCGCCAGCAGCCAAGATCCGGGTTCCGGCTGGTATGGCTACACCTTC
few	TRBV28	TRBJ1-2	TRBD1	CASSLFGTVYGYTF	TGTGCCAGCAGTTTATTCGGGACAGTCTATGGCTACACCTTC
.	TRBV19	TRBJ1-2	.	CASSNQQGHYGYTF	TGTGCCAGTAGCAACCAACAGGGCCACTATGGCTACACCTTC
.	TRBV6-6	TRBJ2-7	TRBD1	CASSRDRDEQYF	TGTGCCAGCAGTCGGGACAGAGACGAGCAGTACTTC
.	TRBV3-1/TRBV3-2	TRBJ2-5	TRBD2	CASSPGTSGRVGDETQYF	TGTGCCAGCAGCCCAGGGACTAGCGGGAGGGTAGGAGATGAGACCCAGTACTTC
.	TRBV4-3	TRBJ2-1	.	CASSQVTSEQFF	TGCGCCAGCAGCCAAGTCACTAGTGAGCAGTTCTTC
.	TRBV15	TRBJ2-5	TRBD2	CATSPGAGGYQETQYF	TGTGCCACCAGCCCAGGAGCGGGGGGATACCAAGAGACCCAGTACTTC
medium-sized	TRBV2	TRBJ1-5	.	CASSEDPRGPQHF	TGTGCCAGCAGTGAGGACCCCCGGGGACCCCAGCATTTT
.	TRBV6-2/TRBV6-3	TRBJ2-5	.	CASSYSMTRQGETQYF	TGTGCCAGCAGTTACTCGATGACTCGGCAGGGAGAGACCCAGTACTTC
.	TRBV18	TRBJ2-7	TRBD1	CASSPGTGDEQYF	TGTGCCAGCTCACCAGGGACAGGGGACGAGCAGTACTTC
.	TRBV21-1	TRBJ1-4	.	CASSNRAGEQRKLFF	TGTGCCAGCAGCAACCGTGCGGGGGAGCAACGAAAACTGTTTTTT
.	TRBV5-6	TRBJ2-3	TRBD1	CASSVPGQGYDTQYF	TGTGCCAGCAGCGTACCGGGACAGGGGTATGATACGCAGTATTTT
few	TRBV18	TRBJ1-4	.	CASSPSGTQGGRLFF	TGTGCCAGCTCACCCTCCGGGACACAGGGTGGGCGGCTGTTTTTT
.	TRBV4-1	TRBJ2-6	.	CASSPRPGQSSGANVLTF	TGCGCCAGCAGCCCTCGGCCCGGACAGTCCTCTGGGGCCAACGTCCTGACTTTC
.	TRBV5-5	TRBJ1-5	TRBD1	CASSLGGQPNQPQHF	TGTGCCAGCAGCTTGGGGGGACAGCCAAATCAGCCCCAGCATTTT
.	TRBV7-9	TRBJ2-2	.	CASSDPQVNTGELFF	TGTGCCAGCAGCGACCCTCAGGTTAACACCGGGGAGCTGTTTTTT
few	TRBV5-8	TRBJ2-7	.	CASSRLRGRGSYEQYF	TGTGCCAGCAGCAGACTACGTGGCAGGGGATCCTACGAGCAGTACTTC
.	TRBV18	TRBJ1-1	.	CASSPEEARNTEAFF	TGTGCCAGCTCACCCGAAGAGGCTAGGAACACTGAAGCTTTCTTT
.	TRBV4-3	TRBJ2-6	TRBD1	CASSQDLDRWSSGANVLTF	TGCGCCAGCAGCCAAGATCTGGACAGGTGGTCCTCTGGGGCCAACGTCCTGACTTTC
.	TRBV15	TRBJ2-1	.	CATSRLPRALSSYNEQFF	TGTGCCACCAGCAGGCTACCTAGAGCGTTGAGCTCCTACAATGAGCAGTTCTTC
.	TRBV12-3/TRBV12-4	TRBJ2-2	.	CASLNNTGELFF	TGTGCCAGCCTAAACAACACCGGGGAGCTGTTTTTT
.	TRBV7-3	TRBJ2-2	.	CASSAPGLSNTGELFF	TGTGCCAGCAGCGCGCCAGGGCTATCGAACACCGGGGAGCTGTTTTTT
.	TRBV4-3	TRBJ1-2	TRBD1	CASSQNRGDYGYTF	TGCGCCAGCAGCCAGAACAGGGGTGACTATGGCTACACCTTC
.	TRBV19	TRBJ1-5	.	CASSVDINQPQHF	TGTGCCAGTAGTGTGGACATAAATCAGCCCCAGCATTTT
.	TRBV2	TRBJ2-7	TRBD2	CASSDERGGYSEQYF	TGTGCCAGCAGTGACGAGCGGGGGGGCTATTCCGAGCAGTACTTC
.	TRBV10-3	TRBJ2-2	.	CAISRRDDTGELFF	TGTGCCATCAGTCGCAGGGATGACACCGGGGAGCTGTTTTTT
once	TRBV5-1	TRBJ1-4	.	CASSSTGTNEKLFF	TGCGCCAGCAGCTCGACAGGCACTAATGAAAAACTGTTTTTT
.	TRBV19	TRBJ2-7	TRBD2	CASSMKGSGSLYEQYF	TGTGCCAGTAGTATGAAAGGTAGCGGGAGTCTCTACGAGCAGTACTTC
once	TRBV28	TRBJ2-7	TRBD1	CASTFPRGQGYEQYF	TGTGCCAGCACCTTCCCCCGCGGACAGGGGTACGAGCAGTACTTC
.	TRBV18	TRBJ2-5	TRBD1	CASSKGQAIQETQYF	TGTGCCAGCTCAAAGGGACAGGCGATACAAGAGACCCAGTACTTC
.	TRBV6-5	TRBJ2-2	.	CAISTRNANTGELFF	TGTGCCATCTCAACCAGGAATGCGAACACCGGGGAGCTGTTTTTT
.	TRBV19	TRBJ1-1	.	CASTLGGRNTEAFF	TGTGCCAGTACCTTAGGAGGGAGGAACACTGAAGCTTTCTTT
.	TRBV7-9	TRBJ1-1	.	CASSAGVNTEAFF	TGTGCCAGCAGCGCGGGGGTTAACACTGAAGCTTTCTTT
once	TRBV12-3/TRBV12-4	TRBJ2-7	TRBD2	CASSGGGLRYF	TGTGCCAGCAGTGGGGGGGGACTCAGGTACTTC
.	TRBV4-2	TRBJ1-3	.	CASSQERSREASGNTIYF	TGTGCCAGCAGCCAAGAAAGGTCCAGGGAGGCCTCTGGAAACACCATATATTTT
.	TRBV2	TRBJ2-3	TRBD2	CASTEVVAGADTQYF	TGTGCCAGCACCGAGGTAGTAGCGGGAGCAGATACGCAGTATTTT
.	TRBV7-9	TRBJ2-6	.	CASSTTAGWGTGANVLTF	TGTGCCAGCAGCACGACGGCGGGGTGGGGAACTGGGGCCAACGTCCTGACTTTC
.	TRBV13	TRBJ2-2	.	CASSDKLNTGELFF	TGTGCCAGCAGCGACAAACTGAACACCGGGGAGCTGTTTTTT
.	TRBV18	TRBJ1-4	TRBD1	CASFQPTGGFEKLFF	TGTGCCAGCTTCCAACCGACAGGGGGCTTTGAAAAACTGTTTTTT
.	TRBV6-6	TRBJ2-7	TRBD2	CASSPPGLAGVGQYF	TGTGCCAGCAGTCCTCCGGGACTAGCGGGAGTGGGGCAGTACTTC
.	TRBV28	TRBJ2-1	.	CASTSGTSNEQFF	TGTGCCAGCACCTCCGGGACTTCCAATGAGCAGTTCTTC
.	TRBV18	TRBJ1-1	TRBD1	CASSDRQGAMGNTEAFF	TGTGCCAGCTCGGACCGACAGGGGGCAATGGGGAACACTGAAGCTTTCTTT
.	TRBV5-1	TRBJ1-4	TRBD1	CASSLNRTGNEKLFF	TGCGCCAGCAGCTTAAACAGGACAGGTAATGAAAAACTGTTTTTT
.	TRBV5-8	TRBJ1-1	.	CASSFRMSRAGNTEAFF	TGTGCCAGCAGCTTCAGGATGTCTCGTGCGGGAAACACTGAAGCTTTCTTT